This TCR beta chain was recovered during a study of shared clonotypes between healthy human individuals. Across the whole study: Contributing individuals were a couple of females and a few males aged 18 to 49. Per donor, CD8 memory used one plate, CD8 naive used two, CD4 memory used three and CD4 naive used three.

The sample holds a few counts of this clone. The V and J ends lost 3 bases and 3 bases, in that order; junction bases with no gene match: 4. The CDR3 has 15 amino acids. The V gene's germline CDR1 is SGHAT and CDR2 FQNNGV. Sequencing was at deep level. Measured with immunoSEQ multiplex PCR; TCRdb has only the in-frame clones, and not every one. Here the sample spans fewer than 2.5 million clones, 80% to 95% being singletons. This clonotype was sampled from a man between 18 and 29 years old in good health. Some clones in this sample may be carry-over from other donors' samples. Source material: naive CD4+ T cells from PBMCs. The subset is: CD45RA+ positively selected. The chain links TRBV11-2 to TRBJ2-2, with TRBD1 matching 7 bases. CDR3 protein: CASSLGDSYTGELFF. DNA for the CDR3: TGTGCCAGCAGCTTGGGGGACAGCTACACCGGGGAGCTGTTTTTT.